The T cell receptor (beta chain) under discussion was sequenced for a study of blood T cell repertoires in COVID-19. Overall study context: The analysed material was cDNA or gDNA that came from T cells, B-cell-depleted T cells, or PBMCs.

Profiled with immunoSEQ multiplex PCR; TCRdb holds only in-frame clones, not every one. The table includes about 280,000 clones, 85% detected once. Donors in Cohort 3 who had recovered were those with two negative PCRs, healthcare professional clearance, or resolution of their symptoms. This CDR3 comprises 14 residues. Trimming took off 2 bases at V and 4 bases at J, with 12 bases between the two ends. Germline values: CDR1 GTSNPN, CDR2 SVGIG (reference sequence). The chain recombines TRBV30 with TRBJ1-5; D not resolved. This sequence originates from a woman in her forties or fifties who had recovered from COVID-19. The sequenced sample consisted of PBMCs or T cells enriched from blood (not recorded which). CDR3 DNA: TGTGCCTGGAGTTTAGGCGGCAAGAATCAGCCCCAGCATTTT. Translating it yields CAWSLGGKNQPQHF.